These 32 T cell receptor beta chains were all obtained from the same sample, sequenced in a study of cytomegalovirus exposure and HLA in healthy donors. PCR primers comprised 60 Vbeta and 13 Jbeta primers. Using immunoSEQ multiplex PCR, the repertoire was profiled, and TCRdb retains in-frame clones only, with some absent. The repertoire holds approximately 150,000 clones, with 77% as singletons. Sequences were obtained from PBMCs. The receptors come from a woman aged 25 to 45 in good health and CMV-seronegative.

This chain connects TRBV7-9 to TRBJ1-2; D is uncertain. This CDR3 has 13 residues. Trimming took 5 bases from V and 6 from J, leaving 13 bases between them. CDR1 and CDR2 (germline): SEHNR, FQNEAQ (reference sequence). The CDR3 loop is CASSNLLTHGYTF. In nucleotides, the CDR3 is TGTGCCAGCAGCAACCTACTGACACATGGCTACACCTTC.

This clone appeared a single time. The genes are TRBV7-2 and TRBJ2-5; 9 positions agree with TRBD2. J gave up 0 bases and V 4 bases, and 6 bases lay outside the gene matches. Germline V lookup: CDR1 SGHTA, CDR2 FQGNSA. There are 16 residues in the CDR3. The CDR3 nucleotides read TGTGCCAGCAGCTATCAGGTAGCGGGGGACCAAGAGACCCAGTACTTC. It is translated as CASSYQVAGDQETQYF. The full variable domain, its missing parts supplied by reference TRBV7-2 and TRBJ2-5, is GAGVSQSPSNKVTEKGKDVELRCDPISGHTALYWYRQSLGQGLEFLIYFQGNSAPDKSGLPSDRFSAERTGGSVSTLTIQRTQQEDSAVYLCASSYQVAGDQETQYFGPGTRLLVL.

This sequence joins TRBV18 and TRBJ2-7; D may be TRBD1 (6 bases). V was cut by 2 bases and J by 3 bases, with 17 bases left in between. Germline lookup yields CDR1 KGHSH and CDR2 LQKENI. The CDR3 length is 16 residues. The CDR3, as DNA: TGTGCCAGCTCACCAAACAGGGAGTGGGCTAACTACGAGCAGTACTTC. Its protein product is CASSPNREWANYEQYF.

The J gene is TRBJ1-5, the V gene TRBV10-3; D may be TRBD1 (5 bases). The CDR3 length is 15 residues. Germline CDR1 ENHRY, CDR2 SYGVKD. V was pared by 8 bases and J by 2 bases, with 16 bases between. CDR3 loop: CAIGLEEGGNQPQHF. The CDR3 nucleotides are TGTGCCATCGGGTTGGAAGAAGGGGGCAATCAGCCCCAGCATTTT.

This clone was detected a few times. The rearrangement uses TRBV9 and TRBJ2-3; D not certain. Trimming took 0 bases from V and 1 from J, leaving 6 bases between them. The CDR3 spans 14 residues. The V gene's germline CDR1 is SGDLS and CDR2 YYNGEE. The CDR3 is CASSVASGTDTQYF. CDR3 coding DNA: TGTGCCAGCAGCGTAGCTTCAGGCACAGATACGCAGTATTTT.

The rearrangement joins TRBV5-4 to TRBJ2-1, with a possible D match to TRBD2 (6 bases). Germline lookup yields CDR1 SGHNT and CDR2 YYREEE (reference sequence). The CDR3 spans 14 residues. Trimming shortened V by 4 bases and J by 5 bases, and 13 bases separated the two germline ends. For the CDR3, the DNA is TGTGCCAGCAGCATCCCTACGGGGGACAATGAGCAGTTCTTC. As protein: CASSIPTGDNEQFF.

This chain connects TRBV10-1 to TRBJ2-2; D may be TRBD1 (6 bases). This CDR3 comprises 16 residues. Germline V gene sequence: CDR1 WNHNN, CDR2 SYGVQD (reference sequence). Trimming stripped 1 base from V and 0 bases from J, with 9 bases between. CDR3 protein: CASSEWGPTNTGELFF. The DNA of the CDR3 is TGCGCCAGCAGTGAGTGGGGGCCTACGAACACCGGGGAGCTGTTTTTT.

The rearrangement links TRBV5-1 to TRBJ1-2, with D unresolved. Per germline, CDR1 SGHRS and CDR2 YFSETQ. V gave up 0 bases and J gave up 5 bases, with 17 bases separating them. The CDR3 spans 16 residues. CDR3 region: CASSLASGLMSYGYTF. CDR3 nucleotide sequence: TGCGCCAGCAGCTTGGCCTCGGGGTTAATGTCGTATGGCTACACCTTC.

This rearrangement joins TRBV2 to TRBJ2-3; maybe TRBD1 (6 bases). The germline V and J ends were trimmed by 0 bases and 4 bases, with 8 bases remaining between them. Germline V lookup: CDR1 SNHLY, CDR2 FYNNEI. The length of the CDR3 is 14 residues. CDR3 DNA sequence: TGTGCCAGCAGTGAAGCAGACAGGCCAGATACGCAGTATTTT. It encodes CASSEADRPDTQYF.

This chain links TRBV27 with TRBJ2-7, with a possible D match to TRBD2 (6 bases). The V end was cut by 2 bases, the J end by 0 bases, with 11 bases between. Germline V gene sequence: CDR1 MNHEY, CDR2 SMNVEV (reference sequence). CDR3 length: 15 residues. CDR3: CASSLQAGLSYEQYF. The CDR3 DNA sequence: TGTGCCAGCAGTTTACAAGCGGGTCTCTCCTACGAGCAGTACTTC.

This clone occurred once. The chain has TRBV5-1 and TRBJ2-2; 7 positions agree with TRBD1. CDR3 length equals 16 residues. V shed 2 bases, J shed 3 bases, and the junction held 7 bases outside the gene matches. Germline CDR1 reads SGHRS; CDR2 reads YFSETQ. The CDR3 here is CASSFSTGSDTGELFF. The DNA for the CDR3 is TGCGCCAGCAGCTTCTCGACAGGGTCCGACACCGGGGAGCTGTTTTTT.

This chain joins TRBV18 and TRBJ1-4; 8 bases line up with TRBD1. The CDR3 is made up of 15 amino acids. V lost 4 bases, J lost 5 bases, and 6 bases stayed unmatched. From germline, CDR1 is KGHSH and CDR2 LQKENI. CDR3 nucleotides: TGTGCCAGCTCACAGACAGGGGCATTAAATGAAAAACTGTTTTTT. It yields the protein CASSQTGALNEKLFF.

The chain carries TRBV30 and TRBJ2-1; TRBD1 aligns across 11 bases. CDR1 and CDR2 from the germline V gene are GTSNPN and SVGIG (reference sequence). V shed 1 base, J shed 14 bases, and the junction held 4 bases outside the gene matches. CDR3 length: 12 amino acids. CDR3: CAWSAWTGGEFF. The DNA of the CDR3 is TGTGCCTGGAGTGCCTGGACAGGGGGCGAGTTCTTC.

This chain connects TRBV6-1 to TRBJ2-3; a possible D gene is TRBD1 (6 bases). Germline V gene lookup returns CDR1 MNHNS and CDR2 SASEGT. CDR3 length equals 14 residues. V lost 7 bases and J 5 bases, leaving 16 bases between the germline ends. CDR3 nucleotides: TGTGCCAGCACCGACCCAGGGGAATTAGATACGCAGTATTTT. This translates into CASTDPGELDTQYF.

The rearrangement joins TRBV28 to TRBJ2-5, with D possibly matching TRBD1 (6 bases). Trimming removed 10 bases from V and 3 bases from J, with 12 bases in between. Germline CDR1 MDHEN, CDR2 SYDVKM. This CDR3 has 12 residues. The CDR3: CATLQGEETQYF. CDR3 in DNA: TGTGCCACACTACAGGGCGAAGAGACCCAGTACTTC.

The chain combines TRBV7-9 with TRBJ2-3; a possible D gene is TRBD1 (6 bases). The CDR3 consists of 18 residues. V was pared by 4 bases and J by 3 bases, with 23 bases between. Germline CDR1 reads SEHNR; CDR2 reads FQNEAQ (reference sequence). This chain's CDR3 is CASSSTSQAGTITDTQYF. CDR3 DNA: TGTGCCAGCAGCTCCACCTCGCAGGCAGGGACAATAACAGATACGCAGTATTTT.

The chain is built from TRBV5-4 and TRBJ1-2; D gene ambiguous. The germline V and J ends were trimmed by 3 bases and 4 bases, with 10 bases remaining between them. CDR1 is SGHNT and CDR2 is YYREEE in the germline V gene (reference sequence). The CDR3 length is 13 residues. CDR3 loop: CASSSADLYGYTF. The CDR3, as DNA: TGTGCCAGCAGCTCCGCGGATCTCTATGGCTACACCTTC.

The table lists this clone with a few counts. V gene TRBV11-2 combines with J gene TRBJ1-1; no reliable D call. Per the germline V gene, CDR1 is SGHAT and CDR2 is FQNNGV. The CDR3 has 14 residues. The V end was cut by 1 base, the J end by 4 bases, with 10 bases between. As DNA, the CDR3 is TGTGCCAGCAGCTTAGGTGCCGGACTCACTGAAGCTTTCTTT. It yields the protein CASSLGAGLTEAFF.

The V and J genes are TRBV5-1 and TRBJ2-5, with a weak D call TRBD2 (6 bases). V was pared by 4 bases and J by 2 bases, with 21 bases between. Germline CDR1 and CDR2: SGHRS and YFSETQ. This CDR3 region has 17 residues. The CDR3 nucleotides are TGCGCCAGCAGCCGGGGGTTGGGCGGGACTCCTCAAGAGACCCAGTACTTC. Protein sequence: CASSRGLGGTPQETQYF.

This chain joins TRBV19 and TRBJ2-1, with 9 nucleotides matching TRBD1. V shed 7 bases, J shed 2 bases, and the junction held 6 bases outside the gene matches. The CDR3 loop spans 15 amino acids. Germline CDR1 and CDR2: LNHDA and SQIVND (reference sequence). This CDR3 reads CASTLGTGPYNEQFF. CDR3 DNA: TGTGCCAGTACCCTGGGGACAGGGCCCTACAATGAGCAGTTCTTC.

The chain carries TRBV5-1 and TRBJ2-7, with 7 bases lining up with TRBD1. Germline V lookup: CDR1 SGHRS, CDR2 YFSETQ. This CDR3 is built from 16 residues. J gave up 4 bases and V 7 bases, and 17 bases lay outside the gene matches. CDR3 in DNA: TGCGCCAGCGCCCCGACCCGGGCAGGGGGTTTATACGAGCAGTACTTC. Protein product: CASAPTRAGGLYEQYF. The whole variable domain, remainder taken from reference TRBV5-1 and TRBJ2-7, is KAGVTQTPRYLIKTRGQQVTLSCSPISGHRSVSWYQQTPGQGLQFLFEYFSETQRNKGNFPGRFSGRQFSNSRSEMNVSTLELGDSALYLCASAPTRAGGLYEQYFGPGTRLTVT.

For the CDR3, the DNA is TGTGCCAGCAGCCGCGGGACTAGCGGGGGCGGGGAGCTGTTTTTT. As protein: CASSRGTSGGGELFF. This chain connects TRBV11-3 to TRBJ2-2; 14 bases are a match to TRBD2. Looked up from germline, CDR1 is SGHNT and CDR2 is YENEEA. This CDR3 is built from 15 residues. Trimming removed 5 bases from V and 7 bases from J; junction bases left unmatched: 3.

The CDR3 sequence: CATSRDRGRGEKLFF. In DNA, the CDR3 is TGTGCCACCAGCAGAGATAGGGGGCGCGGTGAAAAACTGTTTTTT. The rearrangement uses TRBV15 and TRBJ1-4, with TRBD1 matching over 7 bases. From germline, CDR1 is LNHNV and CDR2 YYDKDF (reference sequence). The CDR3 contains 15 residues. The ends lost 0 bases at V and 7 bases at J; junction bases unmatched: 5.

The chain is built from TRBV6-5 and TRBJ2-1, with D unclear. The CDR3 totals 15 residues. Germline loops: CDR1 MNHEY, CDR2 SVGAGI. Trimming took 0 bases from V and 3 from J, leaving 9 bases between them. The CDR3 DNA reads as TGTGCCAGCAGTTACTCTCCCCCGAGCTACAATGAGCAGTTCTTC. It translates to CASSYSPPSYNEQFF.

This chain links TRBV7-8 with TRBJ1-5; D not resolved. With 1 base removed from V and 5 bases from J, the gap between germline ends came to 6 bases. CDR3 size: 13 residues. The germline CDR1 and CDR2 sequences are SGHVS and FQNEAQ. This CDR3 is CASSLGRDQPQHF. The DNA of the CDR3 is TGTGCCAGCAGCTTAGGCCGGGATCAGCCCCAGCATTTT.

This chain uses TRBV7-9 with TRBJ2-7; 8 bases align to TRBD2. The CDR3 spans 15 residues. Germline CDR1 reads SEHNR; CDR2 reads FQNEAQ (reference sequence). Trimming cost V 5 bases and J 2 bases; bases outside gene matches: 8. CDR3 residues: CASSPLAGTAYEQYF. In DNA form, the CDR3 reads TGTGCCAGCAGCCCTTTAGCGGGGACCGCCTACGAGCAGTACTTC.

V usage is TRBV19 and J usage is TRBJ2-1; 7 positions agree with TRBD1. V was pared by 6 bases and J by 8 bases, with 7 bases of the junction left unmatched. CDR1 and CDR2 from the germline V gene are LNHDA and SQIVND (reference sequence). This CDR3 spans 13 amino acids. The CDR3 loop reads CASRRQGNDEQFF. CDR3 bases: TGTGCCAGTAGACGACAGGGTAACGATGAGCAGTTCTTC.

CDR3 coding DNA: TGTGCCAGCAGCTCCAGACAGGGGCCCGTGGAAGCTTTCTTT. Translated, it gives CASSSRQGPVEAFF. The V gene is TRBV7-9, the J gene TRBJ1-1, with 8 bases fitting TRBD1. CDR1 is SEHNR, CDR2 FQNEAQ, per germline (reference sequence). Trimming at V came to 4 bases and at J to 8 bases, leaving 9 bases not matched to a gene. The CDR3 covers 14 residues.

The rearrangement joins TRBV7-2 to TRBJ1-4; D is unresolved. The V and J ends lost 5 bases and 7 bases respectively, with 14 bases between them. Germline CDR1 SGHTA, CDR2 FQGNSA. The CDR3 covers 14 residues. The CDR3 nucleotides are TGTGCCAGCAGCCCCCGGTGGAGGTTTGAAAAACTGTTTTTT. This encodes CASSPRWRFEKLFF. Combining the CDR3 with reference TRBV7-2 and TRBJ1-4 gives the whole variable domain GAGVSQSPSNKVTEKGKDVELRCDPISGHTALYWYRQSLGQGLEFLIYFQGNSAPDKSGLPSDRFSAERTGGSVSTLTIQRTQQEDSAVYLCASSPRWRFEKLFFGSGTQLSVL.

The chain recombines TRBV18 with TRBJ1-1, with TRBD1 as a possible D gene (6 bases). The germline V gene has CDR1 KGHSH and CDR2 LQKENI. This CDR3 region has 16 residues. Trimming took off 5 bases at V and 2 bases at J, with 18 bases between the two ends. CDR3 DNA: TGTGCCAGCTCATCAAACAGGGTTGGGGAAAACACTGAAGCTTTCTTT. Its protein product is CASSSNRVGENTEAFF.

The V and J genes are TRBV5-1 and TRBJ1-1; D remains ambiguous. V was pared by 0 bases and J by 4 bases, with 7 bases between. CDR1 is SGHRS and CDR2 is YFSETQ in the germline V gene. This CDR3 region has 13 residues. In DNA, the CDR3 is TGCGCCAGCAGCTTGGATACTCCCACTGAAGCTTTCTTT. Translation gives CASSLDTPTEAFF.

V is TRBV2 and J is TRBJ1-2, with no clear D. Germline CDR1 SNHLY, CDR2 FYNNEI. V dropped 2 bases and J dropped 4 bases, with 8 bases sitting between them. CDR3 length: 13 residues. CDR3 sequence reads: CASSENSFYGYTF. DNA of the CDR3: TGTGCCAGCAGTGAAAACAGCTTCTATGGCTACACCTTC.